This T cell receptor beta chain was recorded in a study of regulatory T cells in long-lasting Graves disease. Points from the study as a whole: Preferential use of TRBV28, TRBJ1-2 and TRBJ2-5 was seen in persistent disease. Those with persistent disease had in common more public clonotypes (2,741) than new patients (966).

Regarding time point: persistent/refractory GD, antithyroid drugs over 5 years with positive TRAb. From RNA extracted from PBMCs, the TCR library was made. Patients of an endocrinology department in Xi'an, China, were included. Into tubes containing EDTA, approximately 9 milliliters of peripheral blood were drawn. About this clonotype itself: Its antigen is still unknown.

Construction of TCR beta libraries relied on iRepertoire HTBI primers and on Arm-PCR targeting CDR3 regions. Via MiXCR, TCRdb re-called the multiplex PCR reads, giving one row per CDR3 protein. The sample holds approximately 690,000 distinct CDR3 sequences; 25% to 35% are singletons and the top ten take around 40%. The CDR3 is 15 residues long. Germline loops: CDR1 DFQATT, CDR2 SNEGSKA (reference sequence). V was trimmed by 0 bases and J by 1 base, leaving 12 bases between them. The chain carries TRBV20-1 and TRBJ1-2; D gene ambiguous. This clonotype was sampled from a female donor with Graves disease. The source material was peripheral blood mononuclear cells (PBMCs), sampled when the disease was refractory, from a patient treated with antithyroid drugs. In nucleotides, the CDR3 is TGCAGTGCTAGAGATAGGACGCAGAGTAACTATGGCTACACCTTC. As protein: CSARDRTQSNYGYTF.